This T cell receptor (beta chain) was identified during a study of blood T cells in healthy people across ages. Whole-study findings and limits: Naive CD4+ cell counts and diversity both ran higher in long-lived than in aged donors. As age increased, TCR beta diversity per million T cells fell in a roughly linear fashion.

This clonotype came up once. The target antigen is unknown. A sample-barcoded 5' primer and a J-beta primer mix were used in a second PCR of roughly 7 to 11 cycles. The study obtained at least 2.5 million CDR3-containing paired-end reads from every sample. MiXCR, run by TCRdb on the 5' RACE reads, gives a single entry per CDR3 protein. The sample lists roughly 1,500,000 distinct CDR3 sequences; about 43% were seen once. Unmatched junction bases numbered 14, after V lost 3 bases and J lost 3 bases. Germline CDR1 MGHRA, CDR2 YSYEKL. This CDR3 region has 19 residues. This sequence originates from a woman younger than 35 in good health. V and J are TRBV4-1 and TRBJ2-3; 11 bases line up with TRBD2. The sequencing input was blood. The CDR3 loop reads CASSHPWGLAGGGTDTQYF. Written as DNA, the CDR3 is TGCGCCAGCAGCCATCCTTGGGGCCTAGCGGGAGGTGGGACAGATACGCAGTATTTT.